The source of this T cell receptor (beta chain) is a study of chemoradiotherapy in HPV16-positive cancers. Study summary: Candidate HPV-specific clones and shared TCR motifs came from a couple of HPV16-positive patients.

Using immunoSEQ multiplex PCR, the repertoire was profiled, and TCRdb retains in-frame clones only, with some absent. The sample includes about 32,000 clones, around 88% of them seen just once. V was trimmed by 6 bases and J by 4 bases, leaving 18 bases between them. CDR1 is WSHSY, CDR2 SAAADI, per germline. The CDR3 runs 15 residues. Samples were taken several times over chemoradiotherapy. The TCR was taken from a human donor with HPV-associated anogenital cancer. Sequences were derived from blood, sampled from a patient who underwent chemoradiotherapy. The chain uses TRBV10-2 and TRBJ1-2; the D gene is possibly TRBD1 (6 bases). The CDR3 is CASSGYREEGYGYTF. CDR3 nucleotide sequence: TGCGCCAGCAGCGGTTACAGGGAGGAAGGCTATGGCTACACCTTC.